This T cell receptor (beta chain) was sequenced in a study of response to subunit inactivated influenza vaccine. Germline V gives CDR1 SGHRS, CDR2 YFSETQ. The CDR3 has 14 residues. Trimming at V came to 4 bases and at J to 3 bases, leaving 4 bases not matched to a gene. General study findings and limits: Few additional T cells are recruited per seasonal influenza vaccination, authors suggested.

TCRdb reanalysed the RT-PCR reads using MiXCR and keeps one entry per CDR3 protein. The sample comprises about 570,000 distinct CDR3 sequences, 10% to 15% of which are singletons, and roughly 10% rests with the top ten. This clonotype was detected many times. Its antigen is undetermined. V is TRBV5-1 and J is TRBJ2-3; 8 bases fit TRBD1. The clonotype originates from a man aged 45-60 years who received an inactivated influenza vaccine. Material: PBMCs from blood, obtained on the day of vaccination. The CDR3 sequence: CASSHGQGTDTQYF. In DNA form, the CDR3 reads TGCGCCAGCAGCCACGGACAGGGTACAGATACGCAGTATTTT.